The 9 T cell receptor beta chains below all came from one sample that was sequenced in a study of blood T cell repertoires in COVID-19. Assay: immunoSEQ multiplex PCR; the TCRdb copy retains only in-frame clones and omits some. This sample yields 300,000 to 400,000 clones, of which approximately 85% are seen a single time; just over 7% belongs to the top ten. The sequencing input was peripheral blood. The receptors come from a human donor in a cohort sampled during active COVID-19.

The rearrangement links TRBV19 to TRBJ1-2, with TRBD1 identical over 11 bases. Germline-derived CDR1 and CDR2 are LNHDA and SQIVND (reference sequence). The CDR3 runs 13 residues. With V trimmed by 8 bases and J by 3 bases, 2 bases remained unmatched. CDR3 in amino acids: CASRTGGDYGYTF. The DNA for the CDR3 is TGTGCCAGTCGGACAGGGGGCGACTATGGCTACACCTTC.

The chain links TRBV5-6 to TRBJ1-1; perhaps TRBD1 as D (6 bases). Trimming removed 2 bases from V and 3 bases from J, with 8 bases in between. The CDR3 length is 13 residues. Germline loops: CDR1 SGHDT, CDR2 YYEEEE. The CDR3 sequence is CASSLQGDTEAFF. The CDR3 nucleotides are TGTGCCAGCAGCTTACAGGGTGACACTGAAGCTTTCTTT. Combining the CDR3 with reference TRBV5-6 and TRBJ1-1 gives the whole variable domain DAGVTQSPTHLIKTRGQQVTLRCSPKSGHDTVSWYQQALGQGPQFIFQYYEEEERQRGNFPDRFSGHQFPNYSSELNVNALLLGDSALYLCASSLQGDTEAFFGQGTRLTVV.

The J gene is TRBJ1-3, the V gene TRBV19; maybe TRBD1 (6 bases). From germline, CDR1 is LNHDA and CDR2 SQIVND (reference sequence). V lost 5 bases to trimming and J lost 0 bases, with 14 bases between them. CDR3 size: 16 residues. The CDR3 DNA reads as TGTGCCAGTAGTCCCTTTCTGGGGGCCTCTGGAAACACCATATATTTT. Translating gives CASSPFLGASGNTIYF.

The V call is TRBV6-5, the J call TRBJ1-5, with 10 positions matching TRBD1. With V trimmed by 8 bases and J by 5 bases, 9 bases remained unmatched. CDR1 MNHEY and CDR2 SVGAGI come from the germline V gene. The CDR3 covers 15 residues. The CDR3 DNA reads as TGTGCCAGCGCCCTATCGACAGGGGGCCATCAGCCCCAGCATTTT. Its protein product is CASALSTGGHQPQHF.

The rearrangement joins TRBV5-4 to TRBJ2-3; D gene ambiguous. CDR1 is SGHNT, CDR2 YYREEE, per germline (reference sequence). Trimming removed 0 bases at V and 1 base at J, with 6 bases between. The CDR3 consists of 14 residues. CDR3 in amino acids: CASSLGGGTDTQYF. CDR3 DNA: TGTGCCAGCAGCTTGGGAGGAGGCACAGATACGCAGTATTTT.

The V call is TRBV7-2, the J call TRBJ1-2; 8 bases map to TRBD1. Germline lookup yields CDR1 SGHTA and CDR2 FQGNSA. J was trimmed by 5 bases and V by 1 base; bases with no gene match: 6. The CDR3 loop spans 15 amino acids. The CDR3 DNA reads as TGTGCCAGCAGCTTAGACCTACAGGGGGGGTATGGCTACACCTTC. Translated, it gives CASSLDLQGGYGYTF. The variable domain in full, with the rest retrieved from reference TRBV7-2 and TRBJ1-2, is GAGVSQSPSNKVTEKGKDVELRCDPISGHTALYWYRQSLGQGLEFLIYFQGNSAPDKSGLPSDRFSAERTGGSVSTLTIQRTQQEDSAVYLCASSLDLQGGYGYTFGSGTRLTVV.

The CDR3 region has the DNA TGTGCCAGCAGCCAAGATGTAGATCAGCCCCAGCATTTT. It translates to CASSQDVDQPQHF. The chain uses TRBV3-1 (or the pseudogene TRBV3-2) and TRBJ1-5; D remains unclear. Germline assignment: CDR1 LGHDT and CDR2 YNNKEL (reference sequence). This CDR3 contains 13 residues. V lost 0 bases, J lost 5 bases, and 5 bases lay in between.

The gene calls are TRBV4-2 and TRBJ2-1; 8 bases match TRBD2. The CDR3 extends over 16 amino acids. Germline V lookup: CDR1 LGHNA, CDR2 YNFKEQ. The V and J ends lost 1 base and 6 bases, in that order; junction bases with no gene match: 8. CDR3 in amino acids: CASSQGAGGLSNEQFF. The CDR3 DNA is TGTGCCAGCAGCCAAGGGGCGGGGGGCTTGAGCAATGAGCAGTTCTTC.

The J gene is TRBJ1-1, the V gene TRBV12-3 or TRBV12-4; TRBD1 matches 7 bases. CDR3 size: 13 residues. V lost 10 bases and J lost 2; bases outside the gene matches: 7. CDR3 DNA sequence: TGTGCCACACAGGGGCTTGGTAACACTGAAGCTTTCTTT. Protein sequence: CATQGLGNTEAFF.